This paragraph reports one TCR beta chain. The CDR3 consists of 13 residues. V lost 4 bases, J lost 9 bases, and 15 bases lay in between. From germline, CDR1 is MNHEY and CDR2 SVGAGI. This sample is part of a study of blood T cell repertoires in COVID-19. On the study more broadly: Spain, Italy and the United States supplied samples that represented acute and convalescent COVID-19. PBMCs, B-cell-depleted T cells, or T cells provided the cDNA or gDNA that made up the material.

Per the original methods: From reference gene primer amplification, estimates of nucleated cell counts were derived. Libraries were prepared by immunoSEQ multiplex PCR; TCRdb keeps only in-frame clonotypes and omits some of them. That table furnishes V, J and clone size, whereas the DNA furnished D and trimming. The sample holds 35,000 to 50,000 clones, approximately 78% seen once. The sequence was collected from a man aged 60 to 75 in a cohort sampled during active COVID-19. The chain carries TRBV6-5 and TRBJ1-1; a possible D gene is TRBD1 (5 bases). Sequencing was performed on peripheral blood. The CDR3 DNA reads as TGTGCCAGCAGTTCCCTCCTCGCGGACAAAGCTTTCTTT. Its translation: CASSSLLADKAFF.